This TCR beta chain was recorded in a study of blood T cell repertoires in COVID-19. Assay: immunoSEQ multiplex PCR; the TCRdb copy retains only in-frame clones and omits some. This sample has more than 200,000 clones, with around 89% found just once. With 8 bases removed from V and 3 bases from J, the gap between germline ends came to 16 bases. The CDR3 extends over 14 amino acids. The germline V gene has CDR1 SGHTA and CDR2 FQGNSA. Material: peripheral blood. The chain couples TRBV7-2 to TRBJ1-2; D is perhaps TRBD1 (6 bases). The TCR comes from a man in his sixties or seventies with acute or convalescent COVID-19. The CDR3 reads CASHTGNIHYGYTF. DNA of the CDR3: TGTGCCAGCCACACAGGGAACATTCACTATGGCTACACCTTC.